This T cell receptor (beta chain) is from a study of T cells in Graves' hyperthyroidism and ophthalmopathy. Background on the study: Peripheral blood was acquired at first diagnosis, ahead of any therapy whatsoever.

There are a few counts of this clonotype. The investigators amplified TCR beta CDR3 regions from RNA transcripts. HTBI primers drove first-round RT-PCR of the TCR CDR3. From the multiplex PCR reads, TCRdb called clonotypes with MiXCR, one entry per CDR3 protein. Of about 640,000 distinct CDR3 sequences in the sample, around 13% were seen once. The sequenced sample consisted of blood. The sequence derives from a woman aged 50 to 65 with Graves' ophthalmopathy.

For the CDR3, the DNA is TGTGCCAGTACCGCTCAGGGGGCGTTTGGCACCGGGGAGCTGTTTTTT. Amino acids: CASTAQGAFGTGELFF. V is TRBV19 and J is TRBJ2-2; 8 bases align to TRBD1. This CDR3 has 16 amino acids. CDR1 is LNHDA, CDR2 SQIVND, per germline (reference sequence). V lost 7 bases and J lost 4; bases outside the gene matches: 11.